The T cell receptor beta chain described here comes from a study of early T cells in non-severe SARS-CoV-2 infection. Study background: Bulk RNA isolated from unsorted whole blood underwent sequencing; chains were not paired.

cDNA molecules, individually, were tagged with unique molecular identifiers. From the 5' RACE reads, TCRdb called clonotypes with MiXCR, one entry per CDR3 protein. The table has around 29,000 distinct CDR3 sequences, around 5% seen once. The germline V and J ends were trimmed by 5 bases and 2 bases, with 29 bases remaining between them. CDR3 length equals 20 residues. Germline V gene data show CDR1 as MNHNS and CDR2 as SASEGT. This chain joins TRBV6-1 and TRBJ2-3; D might be TRBD2 (6 bases). The sequence was collected from an adult who was a healthcare worker with PCR-confirmed SARS-CoV-2 infection or an uninfected control (not recorded which). Sequencing was performed on whole blood. The CDR3 DNA follows: TGTGCCAGCAGTCCGACGGGACGGATCCTGCTGGTAGCGGTCACAGATACGCAGTATTTT. It translates to CASSPTGRILLVAVTDTQYF.